This T cell receptor beta chain was sequenced during a study of read filtering for tumor transcriptome and immune sequencing (dated by TCRdb to about 2020). With regard to the full study: The cohort had around 16 male and approximately 14 female patients with a mean age of roughly 66 years, ranging from roughly 45 to 90. By revised international staging, roughly 8 patients were R-ISS I, around 15 were R-ISS II and 6 or 7 were R-ISS III. After DNase treatment, whole-transcriptome libraries were prepared using the TruSeq RNA Access Library Prep Kit. TCR-region mapped reads per sample ranged from about 3.5 to 10.27 million with IR-seq versus only roughly 75 to 1273 with RNA-seq. Using the same bone marrow samples, the study compared TCR repertoires obtained by targeted immune repertoire sequencing with those obtained by bulk whole-transcriptome sequencing. As a main aim, a read-filtering strategy for immune repertoire data was addressed, with the specific question being whether clonotypes supported by a single read should be removed. What the research found in general, with its limitations: Single-read clonotypes made up about 82% of clonotypes but only around 4% of total reads in IR-seq, compared with 65% to 75% of clonotypes and 44.6% of reads in RNA-seq. When single-read clonotypes were removed, the proportions of shared clonotypes in IR-seq and RNA-seq correlated more strongly. Compared with RNA-seq, IR-seq captured clonotypes at much greater depth and more reliably, and a smaller IR-seq throughput was enough to identify most of the shared clonotypes. The sorted CD138-negative fraction was a mixed bone marrow immune population, not purified T cells.

Including cysteine and phenylalanine, the CDR3 has 14 amino acids. The retained sequence is limited to the CDR3, 42 bases, with the frame set at the first base. CDR1 SEHNR and CDR2 FQNEAQ were looked up in the germline V gene (reference sequence). TCR libraries were built from roughly 370 ng RNA with the Immunoverse kit, using molecular barcoded adaptors covering alpha/delta and beta/gamma chains. TCR library preparation used the same RNA that was used for transcriptome sequencing. An Illumina HiSeq 4000 with 2 x 150 cycles was used to sequence the TCR libraries. Per the source publication's procedure: MiXCR aligned TCR reads to human V, D, J and C references and assembled the aligned reads into CDR3 clonotypes, with quality filtering and error correction included. The tcR package in R was used for analysis of clonotype counts and gene usage diversity. Raw mapping reads were checked after the RNA-seq reads had been mapped by STAR aligner version 2.5.3a onto the human GRCh37 genome. IR-seq fastq files were randomly downsampled with Seqtk 1.3 to test the effect of sequencing depth on detected clonotypes. TCRdb applied fastp at Q25 and MiXCR to the public reads, then kept only in-frame beta chains. Every distinct CDR3 protein forms one entry, paired with its most common genes and DNA. What appears here as the V and J calls and clone size reflects TCRdb's work, not the paper's. The sample includes about 50,000 distinct CDR3 sequences, with approximately 19% observed a single time. The ten top clones hold less than 45% of the sample.

Every patient had bone marrow sampled at the time of active disease. Ficoll-Hypaque density gradient centrifugation was used to isolate the bone marrow mononuclear cells. Myeloma plasma cells were removed and CD138-negative cells were collected by negative selection after labeling with CD138 magnetic microbeads on a MACS separator. Purity of the isolated cells was checked by flow cytometry on an Attune NxT using CD138 antibodies. TRIzol reagent was used to extract total RNA, and a NanoDrop spectrophotometer was used to quantify the extracted RNA. For each patient, paired RNA-seq and IR-seq were run on the CD138-negative bone marrow sample from that patient. As to this clonotype: Its recognized antigen is unknown. One end of the junction is discordant with germline, which a read error may explain.

The sequenced sample consisted of a population of CD138-negative cells sorted from bone marrow. Sample cell subset or site, as interpreted from the label and publication: bone marrow mononuclear cells depleted of CD138+ plasma/myeloma cells by negative magnetic selection. This chain joins TRBV7-9 to TRBJ2-1; a tentative D call is TRBD1 (6 bases match). This sequence originates from a donor aged 40 or older with multiple myeloma. The CDR3 amino acid sequence is: CAGSSGASGNEQFF. In nucleotides, the sequence is TGTGCCGGCAGCTCAGGGGCTAGTGGCAATGAGCAGTTCTTC.